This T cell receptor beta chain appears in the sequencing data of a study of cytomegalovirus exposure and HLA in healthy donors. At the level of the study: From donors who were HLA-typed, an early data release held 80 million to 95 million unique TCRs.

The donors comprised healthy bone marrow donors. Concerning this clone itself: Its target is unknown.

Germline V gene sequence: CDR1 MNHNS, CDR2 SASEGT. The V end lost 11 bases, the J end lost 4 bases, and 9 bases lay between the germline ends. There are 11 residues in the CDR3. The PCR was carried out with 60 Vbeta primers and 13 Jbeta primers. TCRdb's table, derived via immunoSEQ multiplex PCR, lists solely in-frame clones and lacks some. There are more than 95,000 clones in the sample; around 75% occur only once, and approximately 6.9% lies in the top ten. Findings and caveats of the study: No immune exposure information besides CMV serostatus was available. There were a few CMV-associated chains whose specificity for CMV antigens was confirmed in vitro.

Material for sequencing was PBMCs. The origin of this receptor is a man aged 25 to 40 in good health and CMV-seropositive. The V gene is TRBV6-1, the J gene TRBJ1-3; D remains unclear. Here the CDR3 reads CAVTSGNTIYF. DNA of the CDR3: TGTGCCGTTACTTCAGGAAACACCATATATTTT.